This T cell receptor (beta chain) comes out of a study of blood T cell repertoires in COVID-19 (dated by TCRdb to 2018 to 2020). Context from the whole study: Collaborator samples came from the United States, Italy and Spain and covered acute and convalescent phases of COVID-19. The prospective study material was composed of cDNA or gDNA derived from T cells, B-cell-depleted T cells, or PBMCs. Subjects who had been exposed to COVID-19, were actively infected with it, or had recovered from it provided the deeply sampled blood TCRbeta repertoires that made up the dataset. The repertoires were released in a freely available public database meant as a resource for research on the immune response to SARS-CoV-2. The samples were drawn from the first 160 participants of the ongoing ImmuneRACE study and from over a thousand subjects provided by 6 global collaborators. A de-identified subject ID, COVID-19 status, age in years and sex were almost always included in the sample metadata. Where HLA class I and class II types were available, the types were taken from metadata supplied by the sample provider, not from assay-based typing.

The immunoSEQ Assay, a bias-controlled multiplex PCR, was used to amplify TCRbeta CDR3 regions from genomic DNA. The paper's data handling went like this. Within the assay, amplification of reference gene primers was used to estimate how many nucleated cells each sample contained. Sequence reads were collapsed and filtered to measure the absolute abundance of every unique TCRbeta CDR3 rearrangement. For each sample, productive Simpson clonality was calculated by taking the square root of Simpson's diversity index across productive rearrangements. TCRdb took over this immuneACCESS table, retaining in-frame rearrangements with V and J assigned. Such tables are incomplete; in checked studies, under half of the missing clones stem from an unresolved V gene, and the remainder is unexplained. V and J calls and clone size follow that table, whereas D and trimming were derived from the DNA. This sample comprises 130,000 to 150,000 clones, 78% of them detected only once. Of the sample, about 1.9% falls within the top ten clones.

The collaborating institutions used their own protocols to collect whole blood in K2EDTA tubes. Collaborator samples were shipped for TCRbeta analysis as frozen whole blood, isolated PBMCs, or DNA extracted from either sample type. With regard to this clone: Its binding antigen is unknown. Base qualities are not provided; no much larger clone lies one nucleotide away. Other DNA sequences in the sample encode the same CDR3.

Points the paper makes about the study in general: How much clinical and demographic metadata was included differed by source and by participant, and the metadata was provided uncurated.

Sequenced: peripheral blood. The clonotype comes from a woman aged 55 to 70 with acute or convalescent COVID-19.

The CDR3 protein sequence reads: CASSVGGLSSYEQYF. The nucleotide sequence is TGTGCCAGCAGCGTAGGAGGGCTTAGCTCCTACGAGCAGTACTTC. Recombination joined TRBV9 with TRBJ2-7; TRBD2 could be the D gene, as 5 bases match. Its CDR3 holds 15 amino acids, cysteine through phenylalanine. CDR3 DNA only is kept here, 45 bases in frame from base 1. V is cut by 0 bases and J by 0 bases, and the space between the germline ends is 10 bases. The germline V gene provides CDR1 SGDLS and CDR2 YYNGEE.